What follows are 28 T cell receptor beta chains derived from one specimen sequenced in a study of blood T cell repertoires in COVID-19. The data were produced by immunoSEQ multiplex PCR, yet TCRdb's version contains in-frame clones alone and is incomplete. The table has hundreds of thousands of clones, about 88% seen once. The sequenced sample consisted of PBMCs or T cells enriched from blood (not recorded which). The receptors were sampled from an older woman who had recovered from COVID-19.

This chain connects TRBV27 to TRBJ1-6, with D possibly TRBD1 on 5 matching bases. In germline, CDR1 is MNHEY, CDR2 SMNVEV (reference sequence). V gave up 3 bases and J gave up 6 bases, with 6 bases separating them. This CDR3 region has 13 residues. The CDR3 DNA is TGTGCCAGCAGTTTTCAGGGTAATTCACCCCTCCACTTT. This sequence encodes CASSFQGNSPLHF.

CDR3 residues: CSVPTTGGLHFGQFF. For the CDR3, the DNA is TGCAGCGTTCCGACGACAGGGGGGCTCCATTTTGGGCAGTTCTTC. The gene calls are TRBV29-1 and TRBJ2-1, with TRBD1 matching 9 bases. Germline CDR1 is SQVTM and CDR2 is ANQGSEA. J lost 12 bases, V lost 5 bases, and 17 bases had no gene match. The CDR3 length is 15 residues.

The V and J genes are TRBV10-3 and TRBJ1-3; the D gene is possibly TRBD1 (6 bases). V lost 7 bases and J 2 bases, leaving 9 bases between the germline ends. CDR3 length: 13 residues. Germline CDR1 reads ENHRY; CDR2 reads SYGVKD. The CDR3 bases are TGTGCCATCACAACAGGGACTGGAAACACCATATATTTT. Residues: CAITTGTGNTIYF.

V is TRBV25-1 and J is TRBJ1-3, with D possibly being TRBD1 (6 bases). Germline lookup yields CDR1 MGHDK and CDR2 SYGVNS. Between the trimmed V and J ends, which lost 3 bases and 4 bases, there was a span of 10 bases. The CDR3 has 14 amino acids. The CDR3 DNA reads as TGTGCCAGCAGTGATTACAGGGCCGGAAACACCATATATTTT. It is translated as CASSDYRAGNTIYF.

The V call is TRBV18, the J call TRBJ1-1, with 8 bases fitting TRBD1. Germline CDR1 and CDR2: KGHSH and LQKENI. The V gene end was trimmed by 6 bases and the J gene end by 6 bases; junction bases not matched to a gene: 6. The CDR3 runs 13 residues. The CDR3, as DNA: TGTGCCAGCTCCCCGACAGGGGTGGCTGAAGCTTTCTTT. This encodes CASSPTGVAEAFF.

This sequence joins TRBV15 and TRBJ1-4, with D perhaps matching TRBD1 (5 bases). The V end lost 3 bases, the J end lost 4 bases, and 6 bases lay between the germline ends. The CDR3 contains 13 residues. Germline CDR1 LNHNV, CDR2 YYDKDF (reference sequence). CDR3 coding DNA: TGTGCCACCAGCAGGGGGCATAATGAAAAACTGTTTTTT. Protein product: CATSRGHNEKLFF.

With respect to this clone: An end of the junction does not agree with germline; a read error may underlie this. The J gene is TRBJ2-1, the V gene TRBV5-4; no clear D gene. The CDR3 length is 11 residues. The germline CDR1 and CDR2 sequences are SGHNT and YYREEE (reference sequence). CDR3 in amino acids: CASSSNNEQFF. DNA of the CDR3: TGTGCCAGCAGCTCCAACAATGAGCAGTTCTTC.

The chain recombines TRBV3-1 (or the pseudogene TRBV3-2) with TRBJ2-1; 7 bases align to TRBD1. The CDR3 totals 18 residues. Germline loops: CDR1 LGHDT, CDR2 YNNKEL (reference sequence). After removal of 0 bases from V and 0 bases from J, the junction contained 8 bases not matched to a gene. CDR3 residues: CASSQERGQLLSYNEQFF. CDR3 DNA: TGTGCCAGCAGCCAAGAGAGGGGACAGCTCCTCTCCTACAATGAGCAGTTCTTC.

This sequence joins TRBV20-1 and TRBJ2-3; maybe TRBD1 (6 bases). V lost 0 bases to trimming and J lost 15 bases, with 13 bases between them. From germline, CDR1 is DFQATT and CDR2 SNEGSKA (reference sequence). The CDR3 consists of 11 residues. CDR3 nucleotides: TGCAGTGCTAGAGATTCACCGGGACACTATTTT. This codes for CSARDSPGHYF.

The chain recombines TRBV9 with TRBJ1-5; tentatively, D is TRBD1 (5 bases). The ends were cut back, 4 bases at V and 0 bases at J, with 14 bases in the middle. CDR1 is SGDLS, CDR2 YYNGEE, per germline. This CDR3 is 16 amino acids long. CDR3 coding DNA: TGTGCCAGCAGCCCCCAGGGTCTTGATAGCAATCAGCCCCAGCATTTT. Its protein is CASSPQGLDSNQPQHF.

This chain connects TRBV18 to TRBJ2-3; 11 bases fit TRBD1. This CDR3 is built from 15 residues. Germline assignment: CDR1 KGHSH and CDR2 LQKENI. The V segment lost 3 bases and the J segment 6 bases; nucleotides outside the gene matches: 5. The CDR3 bases are TGTGCCAGCTCACCTTCGGGACAGGGGGGGGATACGCAGTATTTT. Protein sequence: CASSPSGQGGDTQYF.

This clone was picked up one time. The V gene is TRBV28, the J gene TRBJ1-1; D not certain. Germline lookup yields CDR1 MDHEN and CDR2 SYDVKM. The V end was cut by 8 bases, the J end by 0 bases, with 7 bases between. The CDR3 sequence is 12 residues long. The CDR3 region is CASGYMNTEAFF. As DNA, the CDR3 is TGTGCCAGCGGTTACATGAACACTGAAGCTTTCTTT.

CDR3 protein: CASGLVVGRDSGNTIYF. The CDR3 coding sequence is TGTGCTAGTGGTTTGGTAGTAGGCAGGGACTCTGGAAACACCATATATTTT. The chain links TRBV12-5 to TRBJ1-3; D may be TRBD1 (5 bases). Trimming removed 0 bases at V and 0 bases at J, with 12 bases between. The length of the CDR3 is 17 residues. From germline, CDR1 is LGHNT and CDR2 FRNRAP.

The chain combines TRBV5-4 with TRBJ2-4; tentative D call: TRBD1 (6 bases). The CDR3 consists of 12 residues. Germline V CDR1 and CDR2: SGHNT, YYREEE (reference sequence). The ends were cut back, 4 bases at V and 6 bases at J, with 8 bases in the middle. The CDR3 nucleotides read TGTGCCAGCAGCATGGACAGAAACATTCAGTACTTC. Its translation is CASSMDRNIQYF.

This chain links TRBV18 with TRBJ1-6; tentatively, D is TRBD1 (5 bases). The V end was cut by 6 bases, the J end by 7 bases, with 16 bases between. This CDR3 spans 15 amino acids. CDR1 is KGHSH and CDR2 is LQKENI in the germline V gene. The CDR3 region has the DNA TGTGCCAGCTCCCAGGTCGGTGGGGGGAATTCACCCCTCCACTTT. It codes for CASSQVGGGNSPLHF. The variable domain in full, completed from reference TRBV18 and TRBJ1-6, reads NAGVMQNPRHLVRRRGQEARLRCSPMKGHSHVYWYRQLPEEGLKFMVYLQKENIIDESGMPKERFSAEFPKEGPSILRIQQVVRGDSAAYFCASSQVGGGNSPLHFGNGTRLTVT.

This chain links TRBV30 with TRBJ1-5; D may be TRBD1 (6 bases). V lost 3 bases and J lost 10, with 19 bases in between. CDR3 length: 14 residues. Germline loops: CDR1 GTSNPN, CDR2 SVGIG (reference sequence). CDR3 residues: CAWSSGAVSFPQHF. The DNA for the CDR3 is TGTGCCTGGAGCTCAGGGGCCGTTTCTTTTCCCCAGCATTTT.

The gene calls are TRBV5-6 and TRBJ1-2; unclear D gene. The CDR3 is 13 residues long. Trimming left V 0 bases short and J 5 bases short, with 8 bases between. Looked up from germline, CDR1 is SGHDT and CDR2 is YYEEEE. The DNA for the CDR3 is TGTGCCAGCAGCTTGGTCGGTCCTTATGGCTACACCTTC. Encoded protein: CASSLVGPYGYTF. The full variable domain, in which reference TRBV5-6 and TRBJ1-2 provide the parts outside the CDR3, is DAGVTQSPTHLIKTRGQQVTLRCSPKSGHDTVSWYQQALGQGPQFIFQYYEEEERQRGNFPDRFSGHQFPNYSSELNVNALLLGDSALYLCASSLVGPYGYTFGSGTRLTVV.

The chain combines TRBV7-7 with TRBJ1-3, with a possible D match to TRBD1 (5 bases). This CDR3 is built from 15 residues. The V gene lost 1 base and the J gene lost 7 bases, with 14 bases spanning the gap. CDR1 SSHAT and CDR2 FNYEAQ come from the germline V gene (reference sequence). This chain's CDR3 is CASSLGQFEPNTIYF. The CDR3 DNA is TGTGCCAGCAGCTTAGGACAGTTCGAACCCAACACCATATATTTT. Filled out from reference TRBV7-7 and TRBJ1-3, the complete variable domain reads GAGVSQSPRYKVTKRGQDVTLRCDPISSHATLYWYQQALGQGPEFLTYFNYEAQPDKSGLPSDRFSAERPEGSISTLTIQRTEQRDSAMYRCASSLGQFEPNTIYFGEGSWLTVV.

V gene TRBV27 combines with J gene TRBJ1-1; 7 bases line up with TRBD1. CDR1 is MNHEY and CDR2 is SMNVEV in the germline V gene (reference sequence). The CDR3 is 14 amino acids. V dropped 6 bases and J dropped 6; count of bases not matched to a gene: 10. CDR3 loop: CASSLLDRSSEAFF. The CDR3 nucleotides are TGTGCCAGCAGCCTCCTGGACAGGAGCTCTGAAGCTTTCTTT.

The chain recombines TRBV10-1 with TRBJ1-1, with D unresolved. CDR1 WNHNN and CDR2 SYGVQD come from the germline V gene (reference sequence). V lost 4 bases, J lost 3 bases, and 15 bases lay in between. The length of the CDR3 is 15 residues. The CDR3 sequence: CASSGGPRGDTEAFF. The CDR3 bases are TGCGCCAGCAGTGGAGGACCCCGCGGGGACACTGAAGCTTTCTTT.

The chain recombines TRBV19 with TRBJ1-2; D possibly corresponds to TRBD1 (6 bases). Trimming cost V 7 bases and J 2 bases, with 20 bases left between them. Germline lookup yields CDR1 LNHDA and CDR2 SQIVND (reference sequence). The CDR3 extends over 16 amino acids. The CDR3 DNA reads TGTGCCAGTACGGCCTCTGGGGGCAGGGAGAACTATGGCTACACCTTC. It codes for CASTASGGRENYGYTF.

This chain links TRBV19 with TRBJ1-5; D not resolved. Germline CDR1 is LNHDA and CDR2 is SQIVND (reference sequence). CDR3 length: 13 residues. Trimming took 5 bases from V and 2 from J, leaving 7 bases between them. The CDR3 nucleotides read TGTGCCAGTAGTCCAGAACGCAATCAGCCCCAGCATTTT. Translating it yields CASSPERNQPQHF.

The V gene is TRBV5-6, the J gene TRBJ1-1; D not resolved. Germline V CDR1 and CDR2: SGHDT, YYEEEE. CDR3 length: 15 amino acids. Trimming took 4 bases from V and 5 from J, leaving 18 bases between them. In DNA form, the CDR3 reads TGTGCCAGCAGCGGCCACGGGATCGGAGGGACTGAAGCTTTCTTT. This codes for CASSGHGIGGTEAFF. Full variable domain (outside the CDR3, taken from reference TRBV5-6 and TRBJ1-1): DAGVTQSPTHLIKTRGQQVTLRCSPKSGHDTVSWYQQALGQGPQFIFQYYEEEERQRGNFPDRFSGHQFPNYSSELNVNALLLGDSALYLCASSGHGIGGTEAFFGQGTRLTVV.

The chain joins TRBV27 to TRBJ2-1; a possible D gene is TRBD2 (6 bases). Trimming shortened V by 6 bases and J by 0 bases, and 12 bases separated the two germline ends. Germline lookup yields CDR1 MNHEY and CDR2 SMNVEV (reference sequence). The CDR3 loop spans 15 amino acids. CDR3 sequence (DNA): TGTGCCAGCAGCTCGGGACTTTCCTCCTACAATGAGCAGTTCTTC. This gives the protein CASSSGLSSYNEQFF.

The gene calls are TRBV2 and TRBJ1-2; D is perhaps TRBD1 (6 bases). V was shortened by 6 bases and J by 7 bases, with 15 bases between the two germline ends. This CDR3 contains 13 residues. The germline gives CDR1 SNHLY, CDR2 FYNNEI. The CDR3 spells CASSPQGMLGYTF. The CDR3 DNA reads TGTGCCAGCAGCCCACAGGGCATGCTTGGCTACACCTTC.

The chain joins TRBV2 to TRBJ1-5; no clear D gene. Germline CDR1 reads SNHLY; CDR2 reads FYNNEI. V was shortened by 5 bases and J by 5 bases, with 16 bases between the two germline ends. This CDR3 spans 15 amino acids. CDR3 nucleotides: TGTGCCAGCAGTCTTGATGGACTGCGGGATCAGCCCCAGCATTTT. This gives the protein CASSLDGLRDQPQHF.

This clone was recorded a few times. Only one base separates this from a far larger clonotype, so it likely reflects a read error. Different DNA sequences within this sample yield the same CDR3. The genes are TRBV7-9 and TRBJ1-1; D gene uncertain. The ends were cut back, 3 bases at V and 1 base at J, with 6 bases in the middle. The CDR3 sequence is 13 residues long. Germline-derived CDR1 and CDR2 are SEHNR and FQNEAQ (reference sequence). CDR3 residues: CASSLSGNTEAFF. CDR3 in DNA: TGTGCCAGCAGCTTGTCAGGGAACACTGAAGCTTTCTTT. Full variable domain (rest looked up from reference TRBV7-9 and TRBJ1-1): DTGVSQNPRHKITKRGQNVTFRCDPISEHNRLYWYRQTLGQGPEFLTYFQNEAQLEKSRLLSDRFSAERPKGSFSTLEIQRTEQGDSAMYLCASSLSGNTEAFFGQGTRLTVV.

This rearrangement joins TRBV20-1 to TRBJ1-5; D is unclear. Germline CDR1 DFQATT, CDR2 SNEGSKA (reference sequence). This CDR3 is 13 amino acids long. The V gene lost 3 bases and the J gene lost 8 bases, with 14 bases spanning the gap. This CDR3 reads CSASRQAMEPQHF. DNA for the CDR3: TGCAGTGCTAGTCGGCAGGCTATGGAGCCCCAGCATTTT.